The source of this T cell receptor (beta chain) is a study of T-cell memory formation after mild COVID-19. A 5'RACE reaction primed in the constant segment made cDNA libraries of TCR alpha and TCR beta, and these carried sample barcodes and UMIs. Using its own MiXCR run on the 5' RACE reads, TCRdb lists one record per CDR3 protein. The sample carries roughly 450,000 distinct CDR3 sequences, over 15% recorded once. From germline, CDR1 is KGHDR and CDR2 SFDVKD. The CDR3 sequence is 13 residues long. J gave up 2 bases and V 7 bases, and 3 bases lay outside the gene matches. This clonotype occurred a few times.

The rearrangement links TRBV24-1 to TRBJ1-2; 7 nucleotides agree with TRBD1. Sequencing was performed on PBMCs or a T cell subset sorted from them (not recorded which). The sequence was collected from an adult woman who had mild COVID-19 (a few samples of this study predate the infection). Cell type and time point are not known. CDR3: CATSPGQNYGYTF. The DNA of the CDR3 is TGTGCCACCAGCCCGGGACAGAACTATGGCTACACCTTC.